This T cell receptor beta chain came from a study of T cell responses to AZD1222 COVID-19 vaccine. For this clone: What it binds is unknown.

The CDR3 loop spans 14 amino acids. Per germline, CDR1 SGHRS and CDR2 YFSETQ. V was cut by 0 bases and J by 8 bases, with 12 bases left in between. Study findings and constraints: Spike-spanning, vaccine-associated CD4 TCRs were dominant at 160-218 and 743-854. AZD1222 recipients seropositive at baseline numbered only 5 to 7. Most donors were white British and more were female, and clonal diversity was possibly underestimated. Only after the peak T cell response were repertoires sampled.

The protocol was immunoSEQ multiplex PCR, while the TCRdb copy is restricted to in-frame clones and leaves out a portion. The data contain some 80,000 clones, more than 70% of them singletons. This specimen was peripheral blood, taken 28 days after the second dose of the MenACWY control vaccine. This TCR came from an adult who received the MenACWY meningococcal vaccine as a control. The chain has TRBV5-1 and TRBJ2-1; perhaps TRBD1 as D (5 bases). The CDR3: CASSLGTWRDEQFF. The CDR3 bases are TGCGCCAGCAGCTTGGGGACATGGCGCGATGAGCAGTTCTTC.